This T cell receptor beta chain was profiled in a study of identical twins. TCRdb independently ran MiXCR on the 5' RACE reads; one entry per CDR3 protein. The data contain fewer than 650,000 distinct CDR3 sequences, less than 9% of them singletons. This clonotype was picked up a small number of times. The germline V gene encodes CDR1 MDHEN and CDR2 SYDVKM. The CDR3 has 11 amino acids. V lost 5 bases to trimming and J lost 7 bases, with 6 bases between them. The same sample was also used in a study of yellow fever vaccine responses in identical twins.

Specimen: PBMCs. The chain combines TRBV28 with TRBJ1-5; D unresolved. The source of this sequence is a woman between 18 and 29 years old in good health. Here the CDR3 reads CASSQNQPQHF. Written as DNA, the CDR3 is TGTGCCAGCAGTCAAAACCAGCCCCAGCATTTT.